This T cell receptor beta chain is drawn from a study of blood T cell repertoires in COVID-19. This CDR3 contains 14 residues. V dropped 4 bases and J dropped 8 bases, with 15 bases sitting between them. Germline CDR1 reads MRHNA; CDR2 reads SNTAGT. The sample holds many counts of this clone. The data were produced by immunoSEQ multiplex PCR, yet TCRdb's version contains in-frame clones alone and is incomplete. The table records more than 300,000 clones, approximately 90% of them present only once. The sequencing sample was made of PBMCs or T cells enriched from blood (not recorded which). V is TRBV6-4 and J is TRBJ2-1; D possibly corresponds to TRBD2 (6 bases). This TCR derives from a woman between 35 and 50 years old who had been exposed to COVID-19. DNA for the CDR3: TGTGCCAGCAGTGCGTCGGGAGTCACCGATGAGCAGTTCTTC. Its protein product is CASSASGVTDEQFF.